A selection of T cell receptor beta chains follows, all from one sample in a study of shared clonotypes between healthy human individuals. Sequencing used immunoSEQ multiplex PCR; TCRdb keeps in-frame clones, though not all of them. There are some 800,000 clones in the sample; around 93% occur only once, and approximately 25% lies in the top ten. Sequencing was carried out using naive CD8+ T cells sorted from blood. Receptor source: a man aged 25-45 years in good health. Both conserved end residues are part of each CDR3. The D gene is left open where the match is weak. Part of the rows lack a size; the others show once, few, many or a class for expanded clones.

j_call v_call d_call clone_size cdr3_aa cdr3_nt
TRBJ2-7 TRBV9 . . CASSVDGNRYEQYF TGTGCCAGCAGCGTAGACGGCAACAGGTACGAGCAGTACTTC
TRBJ2-7 TRBV4-1 TRBD1 . CASSQEGTGSLYEQYF TGCGCCAGCAGCCAAGAAGGGACAGGGAGCCTGTACGAGCAGTACTTC
TRBJ1-1 TRBV6-5 . . CASSYSSPWNTEAFF TGTGCCAGCAGTTACTCGAGTCCGTGGAACACTGAAGCTTTCTTT
TRBJ2-1 TRBV12-5 . . CASGLGNEQFF TGTGCTAGTGGTTTGGGCAATGAGCAGTTCTTC
TRBJ2-7 TRBV27 TRBD1 . CASRLGTVGEQYF TGTGCCAGCAGACTAGGGACAGTAGGCGAGCAGTACTTC
TRBJ1-1 TRBV7-9 TRBD1 . CASSSPGQSTEAFF TGTGCCAGCAGCTCCCCGGGACAGTCGACTGAAGCTTTCTTT
TRBJ1-2 TRBV7-6 TRBD1 . CASSLGVTGPSTIGANYGYTF TGTGCCAGCAGCTTGGGGGTGACAGGGCCCTCGACGATTGGGGCTAACTATGGCTACACCTTC
TRBJ2-2 TRBV14 . . CASSPTVGSIQNTGELFF TGTGCCAGCAGCCCTACGGTGGGCTCTATTCAGAACACCGGGGAGCTGTTTTTT
TRBJ2-1 TRBV7-2 TRBD1 . CASSLGQGLYEQFF TGTGCCAGCAGCTTAGGACAGGGGTTGTATGAGCAGTTCTTC
TRBJ2-7 TRBV11-2 TRBD1 . CASSRAGTGVSYEQYF TGTGCCAGCAGCCGAGCCGGGACAGGGGTTTCCTACGAGCAGTACTTC
TRBJ1-1 TRBV28 . . CASSTGANSGEVEAFF TGTGCCAGCAGTACAGGAGCAAATTCAGGGGAGGTTGAGGCTTTCTTT
TRBJ2-3 TRBV28 . . CASSLGGTNTDTQYF TGTGCCAGCAGTTTAGGGGGGACCAACACAGATACGCAGTATTTT
TRBJ2-1 TRBV4-3 TRBD2 once CASSQSLAEYNEQFF TGCGCCAGCAGCCAAAGCCTAGCGGAGTACAATGAGCAGTTCTTC
TRBJ2-7 TRBV7-6 . . CASSLGPAASSYEQYF TGTGCCAGCAGCTTAGGTCCAGCGGCTAGCTCCTACGAGCAGTACTTC
TRBJ2-5 TRBV6-6 . . CASSLRGGQETQYF TGTGCCAGCAGCCTACGGGGAGGACAAGAGACCCAGTACTTC